This entry lists 25 T cell receptor beta chains sequenced from one sample in a study of blood T cell repertoires in COVID-19. Sequencing was performed with immunoSEQ multiplex PCR; in TCRdb, only in-frame clones are kept and a portion is missing. The sample lists 110,000 to 150,000 clones, around 81% seen once, with 1.6% in the top ten. Sequencing input: peripheral blood. These receptors all come from a human donor in a cohort sampled during active COVID-19.

The chain has TRBV7-3 and TRBJ2-7; TRBD2 aligns across 13 bases. Trimming took 3 bases from V and 6 from J; bases not matched to a gene: 2. Germline V lookup: CDR1 SGHTA, CDR2 FQGTGA. The CDR3 totals 14 residues. The CDR3 DNA is TGTGCCAGCAGCTTCGGACTAGCGGGGGCCGAGCAGTACTTC. It codes for CASSFGLAGAEQYF.

The chain links TRBV19 to TRBJ2-3; D might be TRBD2 (5 bases). CDR1 is LNHDA and CDR2 is SQIVND in the germline V gene (reference sequence). The length of the CDR3 is 14 residues. Trimming pared 3 bases from V and 6 bases from J, leaving 13 bases between. The CDR3 reads CASSIGGSTDTQYF. CDR3 nucleotides: TGTGCCAGTAGTATTGGCGGGTCTACGGATACGCAGTATTTT.

V usage is TRBV7-9 and J usage is TRBJ2-7; D is unclear. Germline CDR1 reads SEHNR; CDR2 reads FQNEAQ (reference sequence). The ends were cut back, 5 bases at V and 4 bases at J, with 9 bases in the middle. The CDR3 is made up of 12 amino acids. In nucleotides, the CDR3 is TGTGCCAGCAGCGAAACACCGTACGAGCAGTACTTC. Translation gives CASSETPYEQYF.

This clone was observed a few times. The rearrangement joins TRBV11-3 to TRBJ2-2, with 8 bases identical to TRBD1. After removal of 5 bases from V and 3 bases from J, the junction contained 5 bases not matched to a gene. The CDR3 length is 15 residues. CDR1 is SGHNT, CDR2 YENEEA, per germline. CDR3 sequence: CASSPQGAHTGELFF. The CDR3 DNA reads TGTGCCAGCAGCCCCCAGGGGGCCCACACCGGGGAGCTGTTTTTT.

A word on this clone: This CDR3 is also generated by other DNA sequences in the sample. This rearrangement joins TRBV18 to TRBJ1-3; D is ambiguous. This CDR3 spans 13 amino acids. Looked up from germline, CDR1 is KGHSH and CDR2 is LQKENI. V was shortened by 6 bases and J by 1 base, with 7 bases between the two germline ends. Here the CDR3 reads CASSPGSGNTIYF. The CDR3 nucleotides are TGTGCCAGCTCGCCCGGTTCTGGAAACACCATATATTTT.

A single count supports this clone. The V and J genes are TRBV3-1 (or the pseudogene TRBV3-2) and TRBJ2-2; 8 bases are shared with TRBD2. Germline V gene sequence: CDR1 LGHDT, CDR2 YNNKEL (reference sequence). Trimming took 4 bases from V and 6 from J; bases not matched to a gene: 10. This CDR3 comprises 16 residues. This CDR3 is CASSRSTGGQAGELFF. In DNA, the CDR3 is TGTGCCAGCAGCCGCAGCACGGGAGGGCAGGCCGGGGAGCTGTTTTTT.

The V call is TRBV5-4, the J call TRBJ1-1; D might be TRBD1 (6 bases). Trimming pared 4 bases from V and 8 bases from J, leaving 12 bases between. From germline, CDR1 is SGHNT and CDR2 YYREEE (reference sequence). The CDR3 is 12 amino acids. CDR3 coding DNA: TGTGCCAGCAGCGCCGACAGGTTCGAAGCTTTCTTT. Its protein product is CASSADRFEAFF.

This chain joins TRBV27 and TRBJ1-3; a possible D gene is TRBD1 (6 bases). The CDR3 has 17 residues. Germline V gene sequence: CDR1 MNHEY, CDR2 SMNVEV (reference sequence). Trimming shortened V by 4 bases and J by 0 bases, and 16 bases separated the two germline ends. In DNA, the CDR3 is TGTGCCAGCAGTTCGCAGGGGCCTCGAATCTCTGGAAACACCATATATTTT. This codes for CASSSQGPRISGNTIYF.

The chain uses TRBV7-3 and TRBJ2-6, with D unclear. In germline, CDR1 is SGHTA, CDR2 FQGTGA. The V end lost 5 bases, the J end lost 10 bases, and 6 bases lay between the germline ends. The CDR3 length is 11 residues. The CDR3 DNA follows: TGTGCCAGCAGCCAAAATAACGTCCTGACTTTC. Its translation is CASSQNNVLTF.

J is TRBJ1-3 and V is TRBV3-1 (or the pseudogene TRBV3-2); the match to TRBD1 covers 7 bases. The V gene end was trimmed by 2 bases and the J gene end by 0 bases; junction bases not matched to a gene: 4. Germline V gives CDR1 LGHDT, CDR2 YNNKEL (reference sequence). This CDR3 is 16 amino acids long. CDR3 in DNA: TGTGCCAGCAGCCAAACACAGGGGAGCTCTGGAAACACCATATATTTT. It specifies CASSQTQGSSGNTIYF.

V and J are TRBV4-3 and TRBJ1-3; D is perhaps TRBD1 (5 bases). The CDR3 runs 17 residues. Germline V lookup: CDR1 LGHNA, CDR2 YSLEER. V was pared by 1 base and J by 3 bases, with 16 bases between. The chain's CDR3 is CASSQVTPGGIGNTIYF. The CDR3 coding sequence is TGCGCCAGCAGCCAAGTTACCCCGGGGGGAATTGGAAACACCATATATTTT.

This sequence joins TRBV7-9 and TRBJ1-1; no reliable D call. The V end lost 5 bases, the J end lost 1 base, and 8 bases lay between the germline ends. The length of the CDR3 is 13 residues. CDR1 is SEHNR, CDR2 FQNEAQ, per germline (reference sequence). CDR3 nucleotides: TGTGCCAGCAGCCGCAGAGGGAACACTGAAGCTTTCTTT. Translation gives CASSRRGNTEAFF.

This chain links TRBV18 with TRBJ2-7, with 9 bases fitting TRBD1. J was trimmed by 4 bases and V by 6 bases; bases with no gene match: 13. CDR3 length: 16 residues. From germline, CDR1 is KGHSH and CDR2 LQKENI. CDR3 DNA sequence: TGTGCCAGCTCTCCGCCGGGCCTTGGACAGGGGTACGAGCAGTACTTC. It translates to CASSPPGLGQGYEQYF.

The J gene is TRBJ2-2, the V gene TRBV5-1; D gene ambiguous. Germline CDR1 reads SGHRS; CDR2 reads YFSETQ. V was clipped by 0 bases and J by 0 bases, with 9 bases between them. This CDR3 has 16 amino acids. CDR3 sequence: CASSLGSNSNTGELFF. In DNA form, the CDR3 reads TGCGCCAGCAGCTTGGGTAGCAATTCGAACACCGGGGAGCTGTTTTTT.

The CDR3 is CASSQTSPYNEQFF. DNA for the CDR3: TGTGCCAGCAGCCAGACTAGTCCCTACAATGAGCAGTTCTTC. The J gene is TRBJ2-1, the V gene TRBV7-6; D perhaps matches TRBD2 (6 bases). Trimming took 5 bases from V and 2 from J, leaving 10 bases between them. The germline CDR1 and CDR2 sequences are SGHVS and FNYEAQ. The CDR3 runs to 14 residues.

This chain connects TRBV29-1 to TRBJ2-1, with TRBD2 matching over 9 bases. V lost 5 bases and J lost 5; bases outside the gene matches: 7. This CDR3 has 14 amino acids. Germline-derived CDR1 and CDR2 are SQVTM and ANQGSEA. The CDR3 loop is CSVRIAGAHNEQFF. CDR3 DNA: TGCAGCGTTCGGATAGCGGGAGCACACAATGAGCAGTTCTTC.

This sequence joins TRBV15 and TRBJ1-1; unclear D gene. Looked up from germline, CDR1 is LNHNV and CDR2 is YYDKDF (reference sequence). The CDR3 runs to 14 residues. Trimming stripped 0 bases from V and 6 bases from J, with 11 bases between. The CDR3 nucleotides are TGTGCCACCAGCAGAGATCCAGGAAGCTCTGAAGCTTTCTTT. Residues: CATSRDPGSSEAFF.

The V and J genes are TRBV4-3 and TRBJ2-1; TRBD2 matches 9 bases. CDR1 is LGHNA, CDR2 YSLEER, per germline. This CDR3 has 14 residues. With V trimmed by 5 bases and J by 4 bases, 3 bases remained unmatched. CDR3 nucleotide sequence: TGCGCCAGCAGCATAGCGGGAGTTTACAATGAGCAGTTCTTC. This gives the protein CASSIAGVYNEQFF.

The chain recombines TRBV28 with TRBJ1-2; 12 nucleotides line up with TRBD1. V lost 6 bases to trimming and J lost 8 bases; unmatched junction nucleotides: 13. CDR1 is MDHEN, CDR2 SYDVKM, per germline. This CDR3 contains 16 residues. The CDR3 bases are TGTGCCAGCAGAGGGACAGGGGGCGTCTCGGCGCAAGGCTACACCTTC. Its translation: CASRGTGGVSAQGYTF.

The chain recombines TRBV18 with TRBJ2-1; a possible D gene is TRBD1 (6 bases). CDR1 and CDR2 from the germline V gene are KGHSH and LQKENI. V was cut by 2 bases and J by 3 bases, with 8 bases left in between. CDR3 size: 14 residues. The CDR3: CASSPAGVYNEQFF. CDR3 nucleotide sequence: TGTGCCAGCTCACCAGCAGGGGTCTACAATGAGCAGTTCTTC.

This clone was recorded only once. This chain links TRBV29-1 with TRBJ1-1, with D unclear. Germline V lookup: CDR1 SQVTM, CDR2 ANQGSEA. The V and J ends lost 7 bases and 1 base respectively, with 10 bases between them. CDR3 size: 12 residues. The CDR3 bases are TGCAGCGCCAGTACACCGAACACTGAAGCTTTCTTT. Amino acid sequence: CSASTPNTEAFF. The full variable domain, rest sourced from reference TRBV29-1 and TRBJ1-1, is SAVISQKPSRDICQRGTSLTIQCQVDSQVTMMFWYRQQPGQSLTLIATANQGSEATYESGFVIDKFPISRPNLTFSTLTVSNMSPEDSSIYLCSASTPNTEAFFGQGTRLTVV.

With regard to this clone: The same CDR3 also results from other DNA sequences found in this sample. This sequence joins TRBV6-5 and TRBJ1-5; TRBD1 agrees at 8 bases. The germline CDR1 and CDR2 sequences are MNHEY and SVGAGI. The CDR3 covers 15 residues. Losses at the gene ends were 6 bases for V and 1 base for J; bases not matched to a gene: 5. The CDR3 sequence: CASSPDRGSNQPQHF. CDR3 nucleotides: TGTGCCAGCAGCCCCGACAGGGGAAGCAATCAGCCCCAGCATTTT.

This clone was recorded only once. The V gene is TRBV10-1, the J gene TRBJ2-1; TRBD2 aligns across 9 bases. V shed 4 bases and J 6 bases; nucleotides not matched to a gene: 7. The CDR3 covers 15 residues. Germline V gene data show CDR1 as WNHNN and CDR2 as SYGVQD (reference sequence). The CDR3 region is CASSVAGGRGNEQFF. The DNA for the CDR3 is TGCGCCAGCAGTGTGGCGGGAGGGCGCGGCAATGAGCAGTTCTTC.

The chain couples TRBV5-6 to TRBJ2-5, with 7 bases fitting TRBD1. Germline values: CDR1 SGHDT, CDR2 YYEEEE. The CDR3 sequence is 16 residues long. The junction had 6 bases not matched to a gene; V was cut back by 1 base and J by 0 bases. The CDR3 is CASSLLGTAYQETQYF. In nucleotides, the CDR3 is TGTGCCAGCAGCTTGTTGGGGACAGCGTACCAAGAGACCCAGTACTTC.

V gene TRBV7-9 combines with J gene TRBJ2-7; D is undetermined. This CDR3 contains 16 residues. V lost 4 bases and J 3 bases, leaving 19 bases between the germline ends. CDR1 is SEHNR and CDR2 is FQNEAQ in the germline V gene (reference sequence). CDR3 in DNA: TGTGCCAGCAGCTCGTATAATTCGGCAGGTCGCTACGAGCAGTACTTC. This translates into CASSSYNSAGRYEQYF.